A single sample is the source of the 31 T cell receptor beta chains below, sequenced in a study of CD8 T cells in Susac syndrome. A quantity of about 0.5 to 1 ug RNA underwent reverse transcription using random hexamers. TCRdb re-called the immunoSEQ multiplex PCR reads through MiXCR, storing one row per CDR3 protein. The sample yields 95,000 to 150,000 distinct CDR3 sequences, 96% seen once. The sample was CD4+ T cells from PBMCs. The receptors here all came from a human donor with Susac syndrome.

There are a few counts of this clonotype. In DNA form, the CDR3 reads TGTGCCAGCAGTGGGACAGGGGGCGAGCAGTACTTC. Amino acid sequence: CASSGTGGEQYF. The V call is TRBV2, the J call TRBJ2-7, with TRBD1 matching 10 bases. J was trimmed by 6 bases and V by 4 bases; bases with no gene match: 0. The CDR3 is 12 residues long. Germline assignment: CDR1 SNHLY and CDR2 FYNNEI.

V gene TRBV5-6 combines with J gene TRBJ1-2; a weak D match, TRBD1 (6 bases). Germline lookup yields CDR1 SGHDT and CDR2 YYEEEE. The length of the CDR3 is 13 residues. The V end was cut by 4 bases, the J end by 5 bases, with 12 bases between. The CDR3 sequence is CASSPGQTYGYTF. Written as DNA, the CDR3 is TGTGCCAGCAGCCCCGGACAGACTTATGGCTACACCTTC. The variable domain in full, completed from reference TRBV5-6 and TRBJ1-2, reads DAGVTQSPTHLIKTRGQQVTLRCSPKSGHDTVSWYQQALGQGPQFIFQYYEEEERQRGNFPDRFSGHQFPNYSSELNVNALLLGDSALYLCASSPGQTYGYTFGSGTRLTVV.

This clonotype was picked up one time. This chain links TRBV30 with TRBJ1-1, with 7 bases that match TRBD1. Germline V gene data show CDR1 as GTSNPN and CDR2 as SVGIG (reference sequence). The CDR3 contains 14 residues. J lost 8 bases, V lost 5 bases, and 14 bases had no gene match. The CDR3 region has the DNA TGTGCCTGGCATTATCCGGACAGGTCAGCGGAAGCTTTCTTT. Amino acid sequence: CAWHYPDRSAEAFF.

V usage is TRBV28 and J usage is TRBJ2-5; D gene unclear. This CDR3 comprises 12 residues. The germline V and J ends were trimmed by 8 bases and 1 base, with 8 bases remaining between them. Per the germline V gene, CDR1 is MDHEN and CDR2 is SYDVKM. CDR3 in amino acids: CASWAVQETQYF. The CDR3, as DNA: TGTGCCAGCTGGGCAGTCCAAGAGACCCAGTACTTC. Full variable domain (remainder filled in from reference TRBV28 and TRBJ2-5): DVKVTQSSRYLVKRTGEKVFLECVQDMDHENMFWYRQDPGLGLRLIYFSYDVKMKEKGDIPEGYSVSREKKERFSLILESASTNQTSMYLCASWAVQETQYFGPGTRLLVL.

This rearrangement joins TRBV5-6 to TRBJ2-1, with unresolved D. The V end was cut by 0 bases, the J end by 1 base, with 11 bases between. Germline-derived CDR1 and CDR2 are SGHDT and YYEEEE. The CDR3 is 16 amino acids. For the CDR3, the DNA is TGTGCCAGCAGCTTGGTCTGGGCTTCTTCCTACAATGAGCAGTTCTTC. Its translation is CASSLVWASSYNEQFF.

The J gene is TRBJ1-5, the V gene TRBV2, with D possibly TRBD1 on 5 matching bases. Germline lookup yields CDR1 SNHLY and CDR2 FYNNEI. The CDR3 is 13 residues long. V gave up 5 bases and J gave up 14 bases, with 19 bases separating them. The CDR3 DNA reads TGTGCCAGCAGTCCGGCACCGAGAGCAGGGAAGCATTTT. Its protein product is CASSPAPRAGKHF.

The rearrangement joins TRBV7-3 to TRBJ1-2, with D perhaps TRBD1 (6 bases). V was pared by 5 bases and J by 8 bases, with 15 bases between. Germline V gene sequence: CDR1 SGHTA, CDR2 FQGTGA. The CDR3 runs to 13 residues. The chain's CDR3 is CASSEGPRGGYTF. The CDR3 DNA sequence: TGTGCCAGCAGCGAGGGGCCCAGGGGAGGCTACACCTTC.

The chain recombines TRBV6-2 or TRBV6-3 with TRBJ2-1, with TRBD2 matching 8 bases. J lost 3 bases, V lost 1 base, and 14 bases had no gene match. This CDR3 has 19 residues. Germline CDR1 is MNHEY and CDR2 is SVGEGT. The CDR3 sequence: CASSYYPGTSISGYNEQFF. CDR3 nucleotides: TGTGCCAGCAGTTACTACCCCGGGACTAGTATCTCAGGCTACAATGAGCAGTTCTTC.

CDR3 DNA sequence: TGTGCCACCAGTGATCCGACCGTTAACTATGGCTACACCTTC. Protein: CATSDPTVNYGYTF. V is TRBV24-1 and J is TRBJ1-2, with D unresolved. Germline CDR1 KGHDR, CDR2 SFDVKD. The CDR3 loop spans 14 amino acids. Deletions cut 3 bases from V and 1 base from J, with 8 bases between.

The chain links TRBV29-1 to TRBJ2-5; D unclear. This CDR3 region has 14 residues. Germline lookup yields CDR1 SQVTM and CDR2 ANQGSEA. V was shortened by 0 bases and J by 5 bases, with 13 bases between the two germline ends. The CDR3 reads CSVEDPAYGETQYF. The CDR3 region has the DNA TGCAGCGTTGAAGATCCGGCATATGGGGAGACCCAGTACTTC.

The chain is built from TRBV30 and TRBJ2-1, with 12 bases matching TRBD2. From germline, CDR1 is GTSNPN and CDR2 SVGIG (reference sequence). CDR3 length: 13 residues. With V trimmed by 7 bases and J by 7 bases, 5 bases remained unmatched. CDR3 loop: CAFGTSGHNEQFF. Here the CDR3 DNA reads TGTGCCTTCGGGACTAGCGGGCATAATGAGCAGTTCTTC.

The J gene is TRBJ1-1, the V gene TRBV5-4; 10 nucleotides align to TRBD1. The J segment lost 3 bases and the V segment lost 4 bases, leaving 12 bases of the junction unmatched. This CDR3 has 17 residues. Germline CDR1 SGHNT, CDR2 YYREEE (reference sequence). The chain's CDR3 is CASSTSRDRGWDTEAFF. The CDR3 DNA reads as TGTGCCAGCAGCACAAGTCGGGACAGGGGTTGGGACACTGAAGCTTTCTTT.

V gene TRBV10-3 combines with J gene TRBJ2-1; no clear D. The CDR3 extends over 15 amino acids. V lost 4 bases and J 5 bases, leaving 15 bases between the germline ends. Germline CDR1 ENHRY, CDR2 SYGVKD. CDR3 sequence (DNA): TGTGCCATCAGTGGCCGTAGCCATATGAACAATGAGCAGTTCTTC. It is translated as CAISGRSHMNNEQFF.

V and J are TRBV29-1 and TRBJ1-2; D might be TRBD1 (6 bases). The CDR3 has 14 amino acids. V was cut by 4 bases and J by 1 base, with 13 bases left in between. Germline lookup yields CDR1 SQVTM and CDR2 ANQGSEA. CDR3 nucleotides: TGCAGCGTTGCAGCAGGGGACCTTAACTATGGCTACACCTTC. The encoded protein is CSVAAGDLNYGYTF. The full variable domain, with the rest looked up from reference TRBV29-1 and TRBJ1-2, is SAVISQKPSRDICQRGTSLTIQCQVDSQVTMMFWYRQQPGQSLTLIATANQGSEATYESGFVIDKFPISRPNLTFSTLTVSNMSPEDSSIYLCSVAAGDLNYGYTFGSGTRLTVV.

V and J are TRBV18 and TRBJ2-3, with D uncertain. V was trimmed by 2 bases and J by 4 bases, leaving 4 bases between them. This CDR3 contains 12 residues. Germline V gene data show CDR1 as KGHSH and CDR2 as LQKENI. CDR3 sequence reads: CASSPFADTQYF. CDR3 nucleotides: TGTGCCAGCTCACCATTCGCAGATACGCAGTATTTT.

This clonotype was detected a few times. The chain combines TRBV9 with TRBJ2-7, with D tentatively TRBD2 (6 bases). The CDR3 runs 15 residues. Germline CDR1 reads SGDLS; CDR2 reads YYNGEE. The germline V and J ends were trimmed by 0 bases and 3 bases, with 13 bases remaining between them. CDR3 nucleotide sequence: TGTGCCAGCAGCGTAGGGCTCGCGGGAAGCTACGAGCAGTACTTC. Amino acids: CASSVGLAGSYEQYF.

The V call is TRBV14, the J call TRBJ2-2; D ambiguous. CDR3 size: 14 residues. Trimming took 0 bases from V and 2 from J, leaving 4 bases between them. Per the germline V gene, CDR1 is SGHDN and CDR2 is FVKESK. CDR3 region: CASSQESNTGELFF. CDR3 coding DNA: TGTGCCAGCAGCCAAGAAAGCAACACCGGGGAGCTGTTTTTT.

The gene calls are TRBV19 and TRBJ1-1, with D uncertain. Trimming stripped 7 bases from V and 3 bases from J, with 12 bases between. This CDR3 region has 13 residues. Germline CDR1 LNHDA, CDR2 SQIVND (reference sequence). This CDR3 reads CASTPDGYTEAFF. The DNA for the CDR3 is TGTGCCAGTACCCCGGACGGTTACACTGAAGCTTTCTTT.

This clonotype was picked up one time. The chain uses TRBV15 and TRBJ2-5; D may be TRBD2 (6 bases). The CDR3 loop spans 16 amino acids. CDR1 is LNHNV, CDR2 YYDKDF, per germline (reference sequence). Trimming shortened V by 1 base and J by 1 base, and 13 bases separated the two germline ends. In DNA form, the CDR3 reads TGTGCCACCAGCAGAGCTAATACGGGAGCCCAAGAGACCCAGTACTTC. Amino acid sequence: CATSRANTGAQETQYF.

This clonotype was seen just once. The chain joins TRBV27 to TRBJ2-3, with 11 nucleotides matching TRBD2. V dropped 6 bases and J dropped 1; count of bases not matched to a gene: 3. This CDR3 has 15 amino acids. Germline V gene lookup returns CDR1 MNHEY and CDR2 SMNVEV (reference sequence). The DNA of the CDR3 is TGTGCCAGCAGCGAACTAGCGGGAGGCACAGATACGCAGTATTTT. Its translation: CASSELAGGTDTQYF.

V and J are TRBV28 and TRBJ2-6; TRBD1 aligns across 9 bases. The CDR3 spans 15 residues. Germline V gene sequence: CDR1 MDHEN, CDR2 SYDVKM. The J segment lost 2 bases and the V segment lost 8 bases, leaving 4 bases of the junction unmatched. Here the CDR3 DNA reads TGTGCCAGCGTTAACAGGGGGCCTGGGGCCAACGTCCTGACTTTC. The encoded protein is CASVNRGPGANVLTF. Full variable domain (outside the CDR3, taken from reference TRBV28 and TRBJ2-6): DVKVTQSSRYLVKRTGEKVFLECVQDMDHENMFWYRQDPGLGLRLIYFSYDVKMKEKGDIPEGYSVSREKKERFSLILESASTNQTSMYLCASVNRGPGANVLTFGAGSRLTVL.

The rearrangement joins TRBV11-2 to TRBJ2-3, with a weak D call TRBD1 (5 bases). This CDR3 has 16 residues. Deletions cut 7 bases from V and 2 bases from J, with 19 bases between. CDR1 is SGHAT and CDR2 is FQNNGV in the germline V gene. CDR3 DNA: TGTGCCAGCACCATCACAGGAACGACTCTCACAGATACGCAGTATTTT. Residues: CASTITGTTLTDTQYF.

The chain couples TRBV7-8 to TRBJ2-1; D possibly uses TRBD1 or TRBD2 (7 bases each). The CDR3 is 15 amino acids. Germline CDR1 SGHVS, CDR2 FQNEAQ. V lost 4 bases, J lost 4 bases, and 14 bases lay in between. The CDR3 sequence is CASSYRQGLYNEQFF. The CDR3 DNA follows: TGTGCCAGCAGCTACCGACAGGGACTATACAATGAGCAGTTCTTC.

The rearrangement links TRBV6-2 or TRBV6-3 to TRBJ2-1; D uncertain. The CDR3 is made up of 14 amino acids. Between the trimmed V and J ends, which lost 3 bases and 7 bases, there was a span of 13 bases. Per germline, CDR1 MNHEY and CDR2 SVGEGT. Written as DNA, the CDR3 is TGTGCCAGCAGTTATACCCGGATTCAGAATGAGCAGTTCTTC. Protein product: CASSYTRIQNEQFF.

The chain links TRBV20-1 to TRBJ2-3, with 15 positions matching TRBD2. Losses at the gene ends were 6 bases for V and 4 bases for J; bases not matched to a gene: 5. The CDR3 has 15 residues. CDR1 DFQATT and CDR2 SNEGSKA come from the germline V gene (reference sequence). The CDR3 loop is CSAGTSGRFADTQYF. CDR3 coding DNA: TGCAGTGCCGGGACTAGCGGGAGGTTCGCAGATACGCAGTATTTT.

The genes are TRBV29-1 and TRBJ1-2; TRBD1 might be the D (6 bases). Germline V lookup: CDR1 SQVTM, CDR2 ANQGSEA. V lost 7 bases and J 3 bases, leaving 12 bases between the germline ends. The length of the CDR3 is 12 residues. As DNA, the CDR3 is TGCAGCGGGCTGGGGGCCGACTATGGCTACACCTTC. Translation gives CSGLGADYGYTF.

The V call is TRBV6-2 or TRBV6-3, the J call TRBJ2-7; the D gene is possibly TRBD2 (6 bases). CDR3 length: 14 amino acids. CDR1 and CDR2 from the germline V gene are MNHEY and SVGEGT. The V end was cut by 2 bases, the J end by 6 bases, with 14 bases between. The chain's CDR3 is CASSYGREEREQYF. Here the CDR3 DNA reads TGTGCCAGCAGTTACGGGCGGGAAGAACGCGAGCAGTACTTC.

V and J are TRBV12-3 or TRBV12-4 and TRBJ2-1, with 12 nucleotides matching TRBD2. The CDR3 is made up of 15 amino acids. V lost 6 bases to trimming and J lost 6 bases; unmatched junction nucleotides: 6. CDR3 nucleotide sequence: TGTGCCAGCAGGCCGACTAGCGGGAGCTCCAATGAGCAGTTCTTC. This codes for CASRPTSGSSNEQFF.

The chain is built from TRBV29-1 and TRBJ2-7, with TRBD1 as a possible D gene (6 bases). Germline V gene sequence: CDR1 SQVTM, CDR2 ANQGSEA. The CDR3 loop spans 11 amino acids. Between the trimmed V and J ends, which lost 7 bases and 2 bases, there was a span of 9 bases. The CDR3 loop is CSAGTTYEQYF. The DNA for the CDR3 is TGCAGCGCCGGGACAACCTACGAGCAGTACTTC.

This clonotype was seen only a few times. The rearrangement links TRBV24-1 to TRBJ1-5; 10 bases match TRBD1. The J segment lost 3 bases and the V segment lost 3 bases, leaving 4 bases of the junction unmatched. Germline CDR1 and CDR2: KGHDR and SFDVKD. The CDR3 contains 16 residues. The CDR3 sequence is CATSDHGQGDNQPQHF. In nucleotides, the CDR3 is TGTGCCACCAGTGATCACGGACAGGGGGACAATCAGCCCCAGCATTTT.

The rearrangement joins TRBV29-1 to TRBJ2-2, with 10 positions matching TRBD1. The CDR3 contains 17 residues. J was trimmed by 7 bases and V by 5 bases; bases with no gene match: 16. Germline V CDR1 and CDR2: SQVTM, ANQGSEA. The CDR3 coding sequence is TGCAGCGTTTTAAATCGGGACGGGACAGGGGACAACGGGGAGCTGTTTTTT. This codes for CSVLNRDGTGDNGELFF.